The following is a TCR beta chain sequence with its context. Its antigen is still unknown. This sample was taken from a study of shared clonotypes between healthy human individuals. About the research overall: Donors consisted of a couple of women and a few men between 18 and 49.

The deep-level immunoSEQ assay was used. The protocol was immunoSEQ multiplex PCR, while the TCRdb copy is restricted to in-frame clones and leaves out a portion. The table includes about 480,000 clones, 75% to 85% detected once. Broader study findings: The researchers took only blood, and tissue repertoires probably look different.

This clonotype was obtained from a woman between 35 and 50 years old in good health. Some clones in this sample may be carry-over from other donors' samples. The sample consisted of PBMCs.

The CDR3 DNA is TGTGCCAGCAGCCAGCGACTTATTTACGAGCAGTACTTC. The encoded protein is CASSQRLIYEQYF. V usage is TRBV7-2 and J usage is TRBJ2-7; D not certain. V gave up 5 bases and J gave up 4 bases, with 12 bases separating them. Germline V lookup: CDR1 SGHTA, CDR2 FQGNSA. This CDR3 has 13 amino acids.